Listed below are T cell receptor beta chains from one sample, sequenced in a study of blood T cell repertoires in COVID-19. Repertoires were generated with immunoSEQ multiplex PCR, while TCRdb's copy carries only in-frame clones and drops some. The sample has approximately 260,000 clones, approximately 80% seen once. The material sequenced was peripheral blood. Receptors were obtained from a woman of 80 years or more with acute or convalescent COVID-19. The CDR3 runs from the conserved cysteine through the conserved F or W. The order of the fields is D gene, V gene, clone size, J gene, CDR3 DNA, CDR3 protein. A D gene is named only where the DNA matches it firmly. The size of a clone is reported for some rows only, either as once, few or many, or as a class for expanded clones.

.	TRBV2	.	TRBJ2-5	TGTGCCAGCAGTGTTCCGGGGGGCGGGGAGACCCAGTACTTC	CASSVPGGGETQYF
.	TRBV18	.	TRBJ2-5	TGTGCCAGCTCACCCCGACAGCCACAAGAGACCCAGTACTTC	CASSPRQPQETQYF
TRBD1	TRBV25-1	.	TRBJ1-4	TGTGCCAGCACCCTAGGAGACAGGGACGGCGAAAAACTGTTTTTT	CASTLGDRDGEKLFF
TRBD1	TRBV5-1	.	TRBJ2-2	TGCGCCAGCAGCTTGAGGGACAGGGTCACCGGGGAGCTGTTTTTT	CASSLRDRVTGELFF
TRBD2	TRBV5-6	few	TRBJ2-5	TGTGCCAGCAGCTTGGGACTAGCGGGGGCCTCACCTACAGAGACCCAGTACTTC	CASSLGLAGASPTETQYF
TRBD2	TRBV5-4	.	TRBJ2-1	TGTGCCAGCAGCTTGTGGGGACTAGCGGGGGTGAAGCAGTTCTTC	CASSLWGLAGVKQFF
.	TRBV28	.	TRBJ1-1	TGTGCCAGCAGTTTACAGGGGAGGGGAAAGGACACTGAAGCTTTCTTT	CASSLQGRGKDTEAFF
.	TRBV10-3	.	TRBJ1-6	TGTGCCATCAGTGAGAGGGGCCCTTCGAATTCACCCCTCCACTTT	CAISERGPSNSPLHF
.	TRBV27	.	TRBJ1-6	TGTGCCAGCAGTTTGGGGCCGGGTGTGGATCCCCTCCACTTT	CASSLGPGVDPLHF
TRBD1	TRBV13	.	TRBJ1-2	TGTGCCAGCAGCTTTACAGGGGATTATGGCTACACCTTC	CASSFTGDYGYTF
TRBD1	TRBV18	.	TRBJ1-1	TGTGCCAGCGCGACAGGGGGAAACACTGAAGCTTTCTTT	CASATGGNTEAFF
.	TRBV18	few	TRBJ2-7	TGTGCCAGCTCACCTTCGCCTTCGAAGCCCGAGCAGTACTTC	CASSPSPSKPEQYF
.	TRBV4-1	.	TRBJ2-7	TGCGCCAGCAGCCCCTCAACAGGATCCTACGAGCAGTACTTC	CASSPSTGSYEQYF
.	TRBV5-1	.	TRBJ1-4	TGCGCCAGCAGCTTAGACAGTTACTATGAAAAACTGTTTTTT	CASSLDSYYEKLFF
.	TRBV19	.	TRBJ1-4	TGTGCCAGTAGTATTCGCGGAGGGGTAGGGGAAAAACTGTTTTTT	CASSIRGGVGEKLFF
TRBD1	TRBV28	.	TRBJ1-1	TGTGCCGCACAGGGGTACGCCACTGAAGCTTTCTTT	CAAQGYATEAFF
TRBD2	TRBV6-1	.	TRBJ2-7	TGTGCCAGCAGTGAAGAGTTAGCGGGGGTTTCCTACGAGCAGTACTTC	CASSEELAGVSYEQYF
TRBD2	TRBV23-1	.	TRBJ2-1	TGCGCCAGCAGTCCCTACGGGAGGTCGAGCTCCTACAATGAGCAGTTCTTC	CASSPYGRSSSYNEQFF
TRBD2	TRBV7-9	.	TRBJ2-1	TGTGCCAGCAGCGGCAGCGGGGGGGCTGACAATGAGCAGTTCTTC	CASSGSGGADNEQFF
TRBD2	TRBV27	.	TRBJ2-7	TGTGCCAGCAGTCCCGAAGCGGGGGTTGTCTACGAGCAGTACTTC	CASSPEAGVVYEQYF
.	TRBV30	.	TRBJ1-2	TGTGCCTGGAGTGTATCCGGTTTCGGTGGCTACACCTTC	CAWSVSGFGGYTF
TRBD1	TRBV5-4	.	TRBJ2-3	TGTGCCAGCAGCTCGCCTCAGGGGGACCGCACAGATACGCAGTATTTT	CASSSPQGDRTDTQYF
.	TRBV6-6	.	TRBJ1-5	TGTGCCAGCAGACCCACAGGGAACAATCAGCCCCAGCATTTT	CASRPTGNNQPQHF
.	TRBV9	.	TRBJ2-3	TGTGCCAGCAGCGTAGTTGGGGAGGGGGCAGATACGCAGTATTTT	CASSVVGEGADTQYF
.	TRBV2	.	TRBJ1-4	TGTGCCAGCGCGTCCAGGGTCCTAAATGAAAAACTGTTTTTT	CASASRVLNEKLFF
TRBD1	TRBV10-3	.	TRBJ2-7	TGTGCCATCAGTGAGTCTTCACGGGCGGGACAGGTTTCCTACGAGCAGTACTTC	CAISESSRAGQVSYEQYF
.	TRBV28	.	TRBJ2-3	TGTGCCAGCAGCCAAGGAGGGTGGCGGGTAGATACGCAGTATTTT	CASSQGGWRVDTQYF
.	TRBV7-2	.	TRBJ1-5	TGTGCCAGCAGCTTAAAGTCAGGTGGGCCCCAGCATTTT	CASSLKSGGPQHF
TRBD2	TRBV4-2	few	TRBJ2-3	TGTGCCAGCAGCCCGATTAGCGGGGGGGCGGGTAGCACAGATACGCAGTATTTT	CASSPISGGAGSTDTQYF
.	TRBV15	few	TRBJ1-2	TGTGCCACCAGCAGCGGGGGGGTGAGCTACACCTTC	CATSSGGVSYTF
TRBD1	TRBV28	once	TRBJ2-5	TGTGCCAGCAGTTTAGACGGGACAGGTTCGACCCAGTACTTC	CASSLDGTGSTQYF
.	TRBV2	.	TRBJ2-5	TGTGCCAGTGGACTGGAAGAGACCCAGTACTTC	CASGLEETQYF
.	TRBV6-5	.	TRBJ1-6	TGTGCCAGCAGCGGGGTAACAGGGCCTCTACCCCTCCACTTT	CASSGVTGPLPLHF
.	TRBV4-1	.	TRBJ1-1	TGCGCCAGCAGCCACCGGGACACCTCCAGGAACACTGAAGCTTTCTTT	CASSHRDTSRNTEAFF
.	TRBV14	.	TRBJ2-7	TGTGCCAGCAGCCAATGGGGCAGGGTCTCCTACGAGCAGTACTTC	CASSQWGRVSYEQYF
.	TRBV19	.	TRBJ1-1	TGTGCCAGTAGCCGTGGGGGGGCTGAAGCTTTCTTT	CASSRGGAEAFF
TRBD2	TRBV30	.	TRBJ2-2	TGTGCCTGGAGTACCCTAGCGGGGAACACCGGGGAGCTGTTTTTT	CAWSTLAGNTGELFF
.	TRBV28	.	TRBJ1-5	TGTGCCAGCAGTTTAAATTCAGGGCACGGTCAGCCCCAGCATTTT	CASSLNSGHGQPQHF
.	TRBV11-3	.	TRBJ2-3	TGTGCCAGCTCCCTCGGTGGGGAGACCACAGATACGCAGTATTTT	CASSLGGETTDTQYF
TRBD2	TRBV4-1	.	TRBJ2-5	TGCGCCAGCAGCCAGGGGGGAGGACTAGCGAACCAAGAGACCCAGTACTTC	CASSQGGGLANQETQYF
.	TRBV24-1	.	TRBJ1-2	TGTGCCACCAGTGACCCGGGACTATTGTATGGCTACACCTTC	CATSDPGLLYGYTF
.	TRBV29-1	.	TRBJ1-1	TGCAGCGTGACGGCGGGCCTGAACACTGAAGCTTTCTTT	CSVTAGLNTEAFF
.	TRBV30	.	TRBJ1-2	TGTGCCTGGAGTGTTTCCAGAGGAGTCTATGGCTACACCTTC	CAWSVSRGVYGYTF
.	TRBV19	.	TRBJ2-3	TGTGCCAGTAGTATAGATGGAGCTGCCGCTAGCACAGATACGCAGTATTTT	CASSIDGAAASTDTQYF
TRBD1	TRBV6-4	.	TRBJ1-5	TGTGCCAGCAGTGAACTAGGGGGCGAGGGACAGCCCCAGCATTTT	CASSELGGEGQPQHF
.	TRBV5-1	.	TRBJ1-2	TGCGCCAGCAGCCCGGGGGTGAACTATGGCTACACCTTC	CASSPGVNYGYTF
.	TRBV7-9	.	TRBJ2-5	TGTGCCAGCAGCTCACAGGATAGGACAGAGACCCAGTACTTC	CASSSQDRTETQYF
TRBD1	TRBV5-4	.	TRBJ1-3	TGTGCCAGCAGCTTGGGACAGGGCACCTCTGGAAACACCATATATTTT	CASSLGQGTSGNTIYF
.	TRBV3-1/TRBV3-2	.	TRBJ2-1	TGTGCCAGCAGCCAAGAGGGGCGGGGGCCCTACAATGAGCAGTTCTTC	CASSQEGRGPYNEQFF
.	TRBV6-5	.	TRBJ1-1	TGTGCCAGCAGTTACTCCTTTCGAGTTGAAGCTTTCTTT	CASSYSFRVEAFF
.	TRBV28	.	TRBJ2-2	TGTGCCAGCAGTTTAGCGACCGGGGAGCTGTTTTTT	CASSLATGELFF
TRBD2	TRBV19	.	TRBJ2-3	TGTGCCAGTAGTATAGATCTAGAACTAGCGGGGATCCGGACTACGCAGTATTTT	CASSIDLELAGIRTTQYF
TRBD1	TRBV5-1	.	TRBJ1-1	TGCGCCAGCAGCGTAACAACAGGGGTGGACACTGAAGCTTTCTTT	CASSVTTGVDTEAFF
.	TRBV9	.	TRBJ2-5	TGTGCCAGCAGCGTAGACCAGGGCCTGGAGACCCAGTACTTC	CASSVDQGLETQYF
.	TRBV28	once	TRBJ1-1	TGTGCCAGCAGTTTAGGGGGGACCCAAAGGGGAGCTTTCTTT	CASSLGGTQRGAFF
TRBD1	TRBV3-1/TRBV3-2	.	TRBJ1-2	TGTGCCAGCAGCCACTTGACAGGGAACTATGGCTACACCTTC	CASSHLTGNYGYTF